Below are 28 T cell receptor beta chains sequenced from a single sample in a study of T cells in Graves' hyperthyroidism and ophthalmopathy. Amplification targeted TCR beta CDR3 regions from RNA transcripts. The TCR CDR3 was amplified in a first-round RT-PCR using the HTBI primer set. In TCRdb, the multiplex PCR reads were re-called with MiXCR into one record per CDR3 protein. The data show 500,000 to 700,000 distinct CDR3 sequences, roughly a sixth seen once. The sequencing sample was made of blood. These receptors all come from a woman younger than 35 with Graves' hyperthyroidism.

CDR3 residues: CASSKPSTDTQYF. The DNA of the CDR3 is TGTGCCAGCAGTAAGCCCAGCACAGATACGCAGTATTTT. The chain has TRBV25-1 and TRBJ2-3; D unclear. The V end lost 5 bases, the J end lost 0 bases, and 6 bases lay between the germline ends. Germline CDR1 and CDR2: MGHDK and SYGVNS. This CDR3 is 13 amino acids long.

Concerning this clonotype: Since a much larger clone is just one base distant, this may be a read error. The rearrangement links TRBV30 to TRBJ1-1; D not certain. This CDR3 has 12 residues. The V gene's germline CDR1 is GTSNPN and CDR2 SVGIG (reference sequence). CDR3 sequence reads: CAWSDLNTETFF. In DNA, the CDR3 is TGTGCCTGGAGTGACCTGAACACTGAAACTTTCTTT.

The chain recombines TRBV20-1 with TRBJ2-1, with TRBD2 matching 8 bases. CDR1 DFQATT and CDR2 SNEGSKA come from the germline V gene (reference sequence). There are 15 residues in the CDR3. V dropped 2 bases and J dropped 4; count of bases not matched to a gene: 7. CDR3 protein: CSARPSGRRYNEQFF. The DNA of the CDR3 is TGCAGTGCTAGACCCAGCGGGAGACGGTACAATGAGCAGTTCTTC.

This sequence joins TRBV2 and TRBJ2-6; a weak D match, TRBD2 (5 bases). The germline V gene has CDR1 SNHLY and CDR2 FYNNEI. V lost 8 bases, J lost 0 bases, and 17 bases lay in between. This CDR3 is 17 amino acids long. CDR3 in amino acids: CASENPPGSSGANVLTF. Written as DNA, the CDR3 is TGTGCCAGCGAAAACCCCCCTGGGAGCTCTGGGGCCAACGTCCTGACTTTC.

This CDR3 reads CASSWTSGRAGEQFF. The DNA of the CDR3 is TGTGCCAGCAGCTGGACTAGCGGGAGGGCGGGTGAGCAGTTCTTC. The rearrangement joins TRBV7-8 to TRBJ2-1; 15 bases agree with TRBD2. Germline trimming cut 4 bases from V and 9 bases from J; bases unmatched to any gene: 4. This CDR3 contains 15 residues. Looked up from germline, CDR1 is SGHVS and CDR2 is FQNEAQ.

The rearrangement links TRBV20-1 to TRBJ2-6; D call uncertain. This CDR3 comprises 15 residues. Trimming shortened V by 3 bases and J by 0 bases, and 9 bases separated the two germline ends. The germline V gene has CDR1 DFQATT and CDR2 SNEGSKA (reference sequence). For the CDR3, the DNA is TGCAGTGCTAGTGCGAGGAGCTCTGGGGCCAACGTCCTGACTTTC. Protein: CSASARSSGANVLTF.

This clonotype was seen more than once but under ten times. The V and J genes are TRBV29-1 and TRBJ2-7; possible D gene TRBD1, 5 bases. The CDR3 spans 15 residues. Germline CDR1 SQVTM, CDR2 ANQGSEA. Trimming stripped 0 bases from V and 6 bases from J, with 18 bases between. The CDR3 here is CSVEDIRQGTAEQYF. CDR3 DNA sequence: TGCAGCGTTGAAGATATTCGGCAGGGAACCGCCGAGCAGTACTTC.

This sequence joins TRBV7-9 and TRBJ1-4; the D gene is possibly TRBD1 (5 bases). CDR3 length equals 14 residues. CDR1 is SEHNR and CDR2 is FQNEAQ in the germline V gene (reference sequence). V gave up 4 bases and J gave up 6 bases, with 12 bases separating them. CDR3 nucleotides: TGTGCCAGCAGCTCCGGGATAGGGGATGAAAAACTGTTTTTT. The encoded protein is CASSSGIGDEKLFF.

The sample holds many counts of this clonotype. The V and J genes are TRBV6-4 and TRBJ2-3, with 12 positions matching TRBD1. V gave up 3 bases and J gave up 5 bases; unmatched junction bases: 6. In germline, CDR1 is MRHNA, CDR2 SNTAGT. The CDR3 sequence is 16 residues long. CDR3 sequence (DNA): TGTGCCAGCAGTGAAGAAGGGACAGGGGGCAAAGATACGCAGTATTTT. Translating gives CASSEEGTGGKDTQYF.

Concerning this clonotype: A much larger clone lies a single base off, so this may be a read error. The gene calls are TRBV5-1 and TRBJ2-1; 8 bases line up with TRBD2. Germline CDR1 reads SGHRS; CDR2 reads YFSETQ. The CDR3 is 14 residues long. The V and J ends lost 4 bases and 7 bases, in that order; junction bases with no gene match: 7. Written as DNA, the CDR3 is TGCGCCAGCAGCCCGGGGACTAGTCGGAATGAGCAGTTCTTC. Its translation is CASSPGTSRNEQFF.

On this clonotype: This may be a read error, as it is one base from a much larger clone. The chain uses TRBV12-3 or TRBV12-4 and TRBJ1-4; D is perhaps TRBD1 (6 bases). Trimming cost V 9 bases and J 10 bases, with 21 bases left between them. The CDR3 has 14 amino acids. Written as DNA, the CDR3 is TGTGCCAGTACGAAGCCAGGGGCGGGGGGAAAACTGTTTTTT. This translates into CASTKPGAGGKLFF.

This clonotype was picked up many times. The chain uses TRBV20-1 and TRBJ2-7; 8 bases align to TRBD2. V shed 2 bases, J shed 5 bases, and the junction held 11 bases outside the gene matches. There are 15 residues in the CDR3. Germline V gene data show CDR1 as DFQATT and CDR2 as SNEGSKA (reference sequence). The CDR3 DNA is TGCAGTGCTAGATACCGGGGGGGCCGTTTCCACGAGCAGTACTTC. This codes for CSARYRGGRFHEQYF.

This clonotype was detected only once. V and J are TRBV29-1 and TRBJ2-5; 12 bases are a match to TRBD2. The germline CDR1 and CDR2 sequences are SQVTM and ANQGSEA. V lost 4 bases and J lost 3; bases outside the gene matches: 6. The CDR3 spans 15 residues. CDR3 loop: CSVVSSGRAEETQYF. The CDR3 nucleotides read TGCAGCGTTGTTTCTAGCGGGAGGGCGGAAGAGACCCAGTACTTC.

This clonotype showed up just a few times. J is TRBJ2-3 and V is TRBV7-2; a possible D gene is TRBD1 (6 bases). The CDR3 contains 17 residues. The V gene lost 3 bases and the J gene lost 0 bases, with 16 bases spanning the gap. Germline CDR1 is SGHTA and CDR2 is FQGNSA. In DNA, the CDR3 is TGTGCCAGCAGCTTTGCCCCGACAGGCGTTAGCACAGATACGCAGTATTTT. Amino acid sequence: CASSFAPTGVSTDTQYF.

The chain joins TRBV6-6 to TRBJ2-3; D is unclear. The CDR3 consists of 12 residues. CDR1 is MNHNY, CDR2 SVGAGI, per germline (reference sequence). V lost 2 bases and J 4 bases, leaving 4 bases between the germline ends. The chain's CDR3 is CASSYRPDTQYF. The CDR3 region has the DNA TGTGCCAGCAGTTACCGCCCAGATACGCAGTATTTT.

This clonotype was counted only a few times. A read error may produce the germline difference seen at one junction end. The chain recombines TRBV7-2 with TRBJ2-7; D is unclear. Looked up from germline, CDR1 is SGHTA and CDR2 is FQGNSA. This CDR3 comprises 13 residues. CDR3 region: CACSASGTYEQYF. In DNA form, the CDR3 reads TGTGCCTGCAGCGCCTCGGGTACCTACGAGCAGTACTTC.

In this sample, this clonotype turned up many times. The gene calls are TRBV2 and TRBJ2-7, with D uncertain. CDR3 length: 11 residues. The V gene's germline CDR1 is SNHLY and CDR2 FYNNEI. Trimming left V 4 bases short and J 2 bases short, with 3 bases between. The CDR3 DNA is TGTGCCAGCAGTGTTACCTACGAGCAGTACTTC. Translated: CASSVTYEQYF.

Only a few counts were recorded for this clonotype. The V gene is TRBV6-2 or TRBV6-3, the J gene TRBJ2-7; 9 nucleotides line up with TRBD1. The length of the CDR3 is 18 residues. Germline-derived CDR1 and CDR2 are MNHEY and SVGEGT. The ends lost 5 bases at V and 0 bases at J; junction bases unmatched: 14. The CDR3 loop is CASSHRDRVYRSSYEQYF. In nucleotides, the CDR3 is TGTGCCAGCAGTCACCGGGACAGGGTTTATAGGAGCTCCTACGAGCAGTACTTC.

This clonotype was seen many times. This chain uses TRBV11-2 with TRBJ2-7; D gene ambiguous. V lost 1 base and J 1 base, leaving 8 bases between the germline ends. The CDR3 runs to 14 residues. The germline gives CDR1 SGHAT, CDR2 FQNNGV. The CDR3 protein is CASSLAVGSYEQYF. CDR3 sequence (DNA): TGTGCCAGCAGCTTAGCGGTTGGATCCTACGAGCAGTACTTC.

The CDR3 coding sequence is TGCAGCGCCGGCAGGGGTTGGGAGACCCAGTACTTC. Its translation: CSAGRGWETQYF. The chain is built from TRBV29-1 and TRBJ2-5; D may be TRBD1 (6 bases). CDR1 and CDR2 from the germline V gene are SQVTM and ANQGSEA. V lost 7 bases to trimming and J lost 5 bases, with 14 bases between them. This CDR3 has 12 residues.

This clonotype has a handful of counts. The genes are TRBV7-6 and TRBJ1-4; weak D call: TRBD1 (6 bases). CDR1 is SGHVS and CDR2 is FNYEAQ in the germline V gene. The CDR3 spans 14 residues. Trimming shortened V by 5 bases and J by 7 bases, and 14 bases separated the two germline ends. The CDR3 protein is CASSPDRFVEKLFF. As DNA, the CDR3 is TGTGCCAGCAGCCCCGACAGGTTCGTTGAAAAACTGTTTTTT.

Ten or more counts support this clonotype. The V call is TRBV7-2, the J call TRBJ1-1; D unresolved. Trimming shortened V by 4 bases and J by 3 bases, and 9 bases separated the two germline ends. This CDR3 region has 13 residues. Germline CDR1 and CDR2: SGHTA and FQGNSA. DNA for the CDR3: TGTGCCAGCAGCTCGATCGTTGACACTGAAGCTTTCTTT. It specifies CASSSIVDTEAFF.

This clonotype was counted many times. This rearrangement joins TRBV7-2 to TRBJ2-1; a possible D gene is TRBD2 (6 bases). CDR3 length equals 15 residues. Germline V CDR1 and CDR2: SGHTA, FQGNSA. V was cut by 5 bases and J by 9 bases, with 20 bases left in between. CDR3 nucleotides: TGTGCCAGCAGCCTACCGGGACTGGCTGTAGGTGAGCAGTTCTTC. Translating gives CASSLPGLAVGEQFF.

This clonotype was seen a few times. The J gene is TRBJ1-5, the V gene TRBV20-1; a weak D match, TRBD1 (6 bases). The germline gives CDR1 DFQATT, CDR2 SNEGSKA (reference sequence). Trimming cost V 6 bases and J 0 bases, with 12 bases left between them. CDR3 length: 14 residues. The CDR3 sequence: CSAEQGYSNQPQHF. CDR3 nucleotides: TGCAGTGCGGAACAGGGATATAGCAATCAGCCCCAGCATTTT.

V is TRBV7-9 and J is TRBJ2-2; tentatively, D is TRBD1 or TRBD2 (5 bases each). The CDR3 totals 15 residues. Germline V gives CDR1 SEHNR, CDR2 FQNEAQ (reference sequence). The germline V and J ends were trimmed by 2 bases and 4 bases, with 11 bases remaining between them. The CDR3 DNA reads TGTGCCAGCAGCTTAAATGGGGCGGGCACCGGGGAGCTGTTTTTT. Its protein product is CASSLNGAGTGELFF.

This clonotype was counted many times. The chain couples TRBV10-3 to TRBJ2-7, with 12 bases that match TRBD2. This CDR3 has 15 amino acids. Germline V CDR1 and CDR2: ENHRY, SYGVKD. V dropped 6 bases and J dropped 4; count of bases not matched to a gene: 7. The CDR3 coding sequence is TGTGCCATCAGGGAGACTAGCGGGAGTAAGTACGAGCAGTACTTC. As protein: CAIRETSGSKYEQYF.

This clonotype appeared once. CDR3 bases: TGTGCCAGCAGCCCTCGGGGGGCCCCTGAAGCTTTCTTT. This sequence encodes CASSPRGAPEAFF. J is TRBJ1-1 and V is TRBV6-1, with D perhaps matching TRBD1 (6 bases). There are 13 residues in the CDR3. Germline V gene lookup returns CDR1 MNHNS and CDR2 SASEGT. Trimming removed 6 bases at V and 6 bases at J, with 14 bases between.

V is TRBV10-2 and J is TRBJ2-7, with D perhaps matching TRBD1 (5 bases). The V end was cut by 7 bases, the J end by 0 bases, with 7 bases between. Germline V gene lookup returns CDR1 WSHSY and CDR2 SAAADI. The CDR3 sequence is 12 residues long. The CDR3 region is CASTDTSYEQYF. CDR3 bases: TGCGCCAGCACGGACACCTCCTACGAGCAGTACTTC.